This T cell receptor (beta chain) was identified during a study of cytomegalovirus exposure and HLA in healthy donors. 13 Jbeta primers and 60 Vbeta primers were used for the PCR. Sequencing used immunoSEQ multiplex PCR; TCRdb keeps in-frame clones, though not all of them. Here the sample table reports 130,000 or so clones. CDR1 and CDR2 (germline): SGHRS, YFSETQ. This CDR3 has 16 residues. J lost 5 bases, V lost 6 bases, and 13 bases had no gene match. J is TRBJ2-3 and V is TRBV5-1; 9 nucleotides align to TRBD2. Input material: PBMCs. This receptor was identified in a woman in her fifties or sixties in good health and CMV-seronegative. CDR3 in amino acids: CASTLARRGGIDTQYF. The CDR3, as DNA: TGCGCCAGCACCCTGGCGCGGCGGGGGGGCATAGATACGCAGTATTTT.